Each of the 20 T cell receptor beta chains below was sequenced from the same sample in a study of radiation and T cells in renal cell carcinoma. The time point here: blood 4 weeks post-SBRT, at nephrectomy. Treatment in this sample: 15 Gy SBRT to primary tumor, nephrectomy 4 weeks later. Sequencing used immunoSEQ multiplex PCR; TCRdb keeps in-frame clones, though not all of them. The data show approximately 90,000 clones, around four fifths seen once. Sample: blood, taken from a patient whose treatment included radiotherapy and nephrectomy. The receptors here all came from a man aged 45 to 65 with renal cell carcinoma.

This clone was seen a handful of times. This chain joins TRBV5-1 and TRBJ1-2; 8 bases align to TRBD1. This CDR3 comprises 15 residues. Germline CDR1 reads SGHRS; CDR2 reads YFSETQ. V was pared by 4 bases and J by 3 bases, with 8 bases of the junction left unmatched. The DNA for the CDR3 is TGCGCCAGCAGCGCCACCGGGACAGGAGACTATGGCTACACCTTC. Translating gives CASSATGTGDYGYTF.

V usage is TRBV7-6 and J usage is TRBJ2-7; a weak D match, TRBD2 (5 bases). Germline lookup yields CDR1 SGHVS and CDR2 FNYEAQ. The CDR3 runs 17 residues. Trimming left V 0 bases short and J 4 bases short, with 19 bases between. CDR3 protein: CASSLADKSGTGYEQYF. CDR3 nucleotides: TGTGCCAGCAGCTTAGCCGACAAATCGGGAACGGGGTACGAGCAGTACTTC. The full variable domain, rest sourced from reference TRBV7-6 and TRBJ2-7, is GAGVSQSPRYKVTKRGQDVALRCDPISGHVSLYWYRQALGQGPEFLTYFNYEAQQDKSGLPNDRFSAERPEGSISTLTIQRTEQRDSAMYRCASSLADKSGTGYEQYFGPGTRLTVT.

The chain recombines TRBV6-1 with TRBJ1-4; no reliable D call. Trimming left V 4 bases short and J 4 bases short, with 10 bases between. CDR3 length: 14 amino acids. Germline assignment: CDR1 MNHNS and CDR2 SASEGT. As DNA, the CDR3 is TGTGCCAGCAGTGCATTCGGGGATAATGAAAAACTGTTTTTT. Translation gives CASSAFGDNEKLFF.

The rearrangement joins TRBV19 to TRBJ1-1; weak D call: TRBD1 (5 bases). Germline-derived CDR1 and CDR2 are LNHDA and SQIVND (reference sequence). The V end was cut by 4 bases, the J end by 5 bases, with 17 bases between. The CDR3 consists of 15 residues. The CDR3 region has the DNA TGTGCCAGTAGTACCAGACTCGGGGGGAAAACTGAAGCTTTCTTT. This encodes CASSTRLGGKTEAFF.

This rearrangement joins TRBV6-5 to TRBJ1-4, with D maybe TRBD1 (6 bases). CDR3 length: 15 amino acids. V lost 0 bases and J 5 bases, leaving 10 bases between the germline ends. Per the germline V gene, CDR1 is MNHEY and CDR2 is SVGAGI. In nucleotides, the CDR3 is TGTGCCAGCAGTTACTCACAGGGAATCAATGAAAAACTGTTTTTT. Translation: CASSYSQGINEKLFF.

This clone was detected a few times. The gene calls are TRBV6-5 and TRBJ1-1; 7 bases align to TRBD1. CDR1 is MNHEY, CDR2 SVGAGI, per germline. This CDR3 has 12 residues. Unmatched junction bases numbered 7, after V lost 7 bases and J lost 8 bases. The CDR3 spells CASTRQGGEAFF. CDR3 in DNA: TGTGCCAGCACCCGACAGGGAGGGGAAGCTTTCTTT.

J is TRBJ2-5 and V is TRBV19; the match to TRBD1 covers 8 bases. Germline CDR1 and CDR2: LNHDA and SQIVND (reference sequence). V lost 1 base to trimming and J lost 7 bases; unmatched junction nucleotides: 11. This CDR3 is built from 16 residues. The CDR3 region is CASSIVTGGKLGTQYF. The CDR3 nucleotides read TGTGCCAGTAGTATAGTTACAGGGGGTAAGCTTGGGACCCAGTACTTC.

The DNA for the CDR3 is TGTGCCAGCAGCGTAGGACTCGGGAGGGGCAATGAGCAGTTCTTC. Its protein is CASSVGLGRGNEQFF. This chain connects TRBV9 to TRBJ2-1; 8 bases agree with TRBD2. V trimming: 0 bases; J trimming: 6 bases; junction bases outside the gene matches: 5. The CDR3 is 15 residues long. Germline V gives CDR1 SGDLS, CDR2 YYNGEE.

This clone was detected only once. This chain uses TRBV5-1 with TRBJ1-5; D is unclear. V was clipped by 0 bases and J by 4 bases, with 5 bases between them. Germline CDR1 reads SGHRS; CDR2 reads YFSETQ. The CDR3 runs 13 residues. CDR3: CASSLEPNQPQHF. The CDR3 region has the DNA TGCGCCAGCAGCTTGGAACCAAATCAGCCCCAGCATTTT.

This chain links TRBV5-4 with TRBJ2-3, with TRBD2 matching 9 bases. Germline CDR1 reads SGHNT; CDR2 reads YYREEE (reference sequence). The CDR3 runs 15 residues. The ends lost 6 bases at V and 1 base at J; junction bases unmatched: 6. The CDR3 here is CASTGVAGGTDTQYF. The CDR3 DNA follows: TGTGCCAGCACGGGGGTAGCGGGAGGCACAGATACGCAGTATTTT.

Only one count was recorded for this clone. The CDR3 DNA sequence: TGCGCCAGCAGCCAAGGGAGGTTGTCTAGCGGGAGAGAGTCCTACGAGCAGTACTTC. Translated: CASSQGRLSSGRESYEQYF. J is TRBJ2-7 and V is TRBV4-1; the match to TRBD2 covers 10 bases. The CDR3 has 19 residues. Germline-derived CDR1 and CDR2 are MGHRA and YSYEKL. With V trimmed by 1 base and J by 1 base, 13 bases remained unmatched.

The chain links TRBV2 to TRBJ2-4; D could derive from TRBD1 or TRBD2 (5 bases each). Trimming took 2 bases from V and 4 from J, leaving 12 bases between them. Germline CDR1 reads SNHLY; CDR2 reads FYNNEI. This CDR3 region has 15 residues. The CDR3 loop is CASSERGALKNIQYF. The CDR3 coding sequence is TGTGCCAGCAGTGAACGAGGGGCGCTAAAAAACATTCAGTACTTC.

V is TRBV19 and J is TRBJ1-5; maybe TRBD1 (5 bases). Germline CDR1 reads LNHDA; CDR2 reads SQIVND (reference sequence). CDR3 length: 15 residues. V was pared by 6 bases and J by 4 bases, with 16 bases between. CDR3 DNA sequence: TGTGCCAGTAGACCAAGGGGCGGGAGGAATCAGCCCCAGCATTTT. It translates to CASRPRGGRNQPQHF.

The chain has TRBV5-1 and TRBJ1-6; D possibly corresponds to TRBD1 (5 bases). The CDR3 covers 13 residues. V was shortened by 0 bases and J by 8 bases, with 6 bases between the two germline ends. In germline, CDR1 is SGHRS, CDR2 YFSETQ. The CDR3 here is CASSLGGHSPLHF. CDR3 sequence (DNA): TGCGCCAGCAGCTTGGGGGGACATTCACCCCTCCACTTT.

The J gene is TRBJ2-3, the V gene TRBV6-1; no clear D gene. The CDR3 is 15 residues long. Per germline, CDR1 MNHNS and CDR2 SASEGT. V was cut by 1 base and J by 2 bases, with 10 bases left in between. Here the CDR3 DNA reads TGTGCCAGCAGTGAAGGGTGGCAGTCCACAGATACGCAGTATTTT. Its protein is CASSEGWQSTDTQYF.

J is TRBJ2-3 and V is TRBV5-1, with D tentatively TRBD1 (6 bases). In germline, CDR1 is SGHRS, CDR2 YFSETQ. The CDR3 spans 15 residues. The V end lost 0 bases, the J end lost 5 bases, and 13 bases lay between the germline ends. This CDR3 reads CASSLDVGAGDTQYF. Written as DNA, the CDR3 is TGCGCCAGCAGCTTGGATGTGGGGGCCGGAGATACGCAGTATTTT.

This sequence joins TRBV6-5 and TRBJ2-5, with a tentative D call TRBD1 (6 bases). The germline CDR1 and CDR2 sequences are MNHEY and SVGAGI. The CDR3 loop spans 15 amino acids. V was shortened by 8 bases and J by 5 bases, with 21 bases between the two germline ends. The CDR3 sequence is CASGLMAGAWETQYF. CDR3 nucleotides: TGTGCCAGCGGCCTGATGGCAGGGGCGTGGGAGACCCAGTACTTC.

This rearrangement joins TRBV19 to TRBJ2-1, with D possibly TRBD1 on 6 matching bases. Trimming pared 2 bases from V and 7 bases from J, leaving 18 bases between. The CDR3 is 16 amino acids. The germline CDR1 and CDR2 sequences are LNHDA and SQIVND (reference sequence). The CDR3 region has the DNA TGTGCCAGTAGTATACCCAGGGGCCAGGGTTGGAATGAGCAGTTCTTC. Its translation: CASSIPRGQGWNEQFF.

This chain uses TRBV2 with TRBJ1-4, with D uncertain. This CDR3 has 15 residues. Germline V gene lookup returns CDR1 SNHLY and CDR2 FYNNEI. Trimming pared 3 bases from V and 5 bases from J, leaving 13 bases between. The CDR3 coding sequence is TGTGCCAGCAGTGACGAACAGATAATGAATGAAAAACTGTTTTTT. Translating it yields CASSDEQIMNEKLFF.

The V and J genes are TRBV2 and TRBJ1-2; possible D gene TRBD1, 6 bases. CDR1 is SNHLY, CDR2 FYNNEI, per germline. This CDR3 contains 13 residues. V gave up 4 bases and J gave up 5 bases, with 11 bases separating them. The CDR3 loop is CASSARQGYGYTF. For the CDR3, the DNA is TGTGCCAGCAGTGCGAGGCAGGGGTATGGCTACACCTTC.